One and the same sample provided the 21 T cell receptor beta chains below, sequenced in a study of blood T cell repertoires in COVID-19. The data were produced by immunoSEQ multiplex PCR, yet TCRdb's version contains in-frame clones alone and is incomplete. Counted here are a few hundred thousand clones, approximately 80% occurring once; the ten biggest clones make up around 7.4%. Sequencing was done on a sample of PBMCs or T cells enriched from blood (not recorded which). These receptors originate from a middle-aged woman with acute COVID-19.

This sequence joins TRBV2 and TRBJ2-1; D may be TRBD2 (5 bases). Trimming shortened V by 9 bases and J by 2 bases, and 14 bases separated the two germline ends. CDR1 is SNHLY, CDR2 FYNNEI, per germline. The CDR3 is made up of 14 amino acids. CDR3 in DNA: TGTGCCAGTCTCCTAGGAGGACCCTACAATGAGCAGTTCTTC. This translates into CASLLGGPYNEQFF.

The J gene is TRBJ2-5, the V gene TRBV28; 7 bases are a match to TRBD2. The CDR3 consists of 14 residues. Germline CDR1 MDHEN, CDR2 SYDVKM. V trimming: 7 bases; J trimming: 5 bases; junction bases outside the gene matches: 10. The DNA for the CDR3 is TGTGCCAGCACCTCTTGGGGGGGTGAGGAGACCCAGTACTTC. Translating gives CASTSWGGEETQYF.

This clone is a singleton in its sample. The chain couples TRBV7-9 to TRBJ1-1; D is possibly TRBD1 (6 bases). The CDR3 loop spans 14 amino acids. V was shortened by 5 bases and J by 0 bases, with 10 bases between the two germline ends. Germline V CDR1 and CDR2: SEHNR, FQNEAQ (reference sequence). CDR3 in amino acids: CASSPDRLNTEAFF. CDR3 sequence (DNA): TGTGCCAGCAGCCCGGACAGATTGAACACTGAAGCTTTCTTT.

V gene TRBV7-2 combines with J gene TRBJ1-2; D might be TRBD1 (6 bases). Germline CDR1 reads SGHTA; CDR2 reads FQGNSA. The CDR3 is 14 residues long. Trimming took off 4 bases at V and 7 bases at J, with 16 bases between the two ends. Written as DNA, the CDR3 is TGTGCCAGCAGCTCCGTGGACAGCCTATTTGGCTACACCTTC. Its protein is CASSSVDSLFGYTF.

The chain joins TRBV19 to TRBJ1-2; D unclear. Germline CDR1 and CDR2: LNHDA and SQIVND (reference sequence). This CDR3 comprises 14 residues. With 7 bases removed from V and 2 bases from J, the gap between germline ends came to 14 bases. CDR3 loop: CASKKDSANYGYTF. The DNA for the CDR3 is TGTGCCAGTAAGAAAGACTCGGCCAACTATGGCTACACCTTC.

The DNA of the CDR3 is TGTGCCACCAGTGTGACGGGGGGGCCCGGTGACGAGCAGTACTTC. It encodes CATSVTGGPGDEQYF. The rearrangement links TRBV24-1 to TRBJ2-7; 8 nucleotides align to TRBD2. Germline trimming cut 5 bases from V and 5 bases from J; bases unmatched to any gene: 10. CDR3 length: 15 residues. CDR1 and CDR2 (germline): KGHDR, SFDVKD.

The chain carries TRBV6-5 and TRBJ1-4, with 7 bases that match TRBD1. V shed 2 bases and J 8 bases; nucleotides not matched to a gene: 8. CDR1 and CDR2 (germline): MNHEY, SVGAGI. The CDR3 has 15 residues. The CDR3 DNA is TGTGCCAGCAGTTACCCGGGACAGCTCCGGGAAAAACTGTTTTTT. This codes for CASSYPGQLREKLFF.

The rearrangement uses TRBV3-1 (or the pseudogene TRBV3-2) and TRBJ1-1, with a weak D call TRBD1 (6 bases). The germline V gene has CDR1 LGHDT and CDR2 YNNKEL (reference sequence). The CDR3 runs 13 residues. Trimming stripped 4 bases from V and 0 bases from J, with 6 bases between. CDR3 sequence (DNA): TGTGCCAGCAGCCGGACAGTGAACACTGAAGCTTTCTTT. Protein sequence: CASSRTVNTEAFF.

The gene calls are TRBV6-5 and TRBJ1-6; TRBD1 might be the D (5 bases). Trimming left V 7 bases short and J 6 bases short, with 16 bases between. This CDR3 is built from 15 residues. The germline V gene has CDR1 MNHEY and CDR2 SVGAGI. Here the CDR3 DNA reads TGTGCCAGCATGAAAGGGGAAAGTAGTAATTCACCCCTCCACTTT. Its translation is CASMKGESSNSPLHF.

The rearrangement links TRBV4-3 to TRBJ2-1; 8 nucleotides match TRBD2. CDR3 length: 17 amino acids. Germline assignment: CDR1 LGHNA and CDR2 YSLEER. After removal of 1 base from V and 4 bases from J, the junction contained 9 bases not matched to a gene. The CDR3 loop reads CASSQGGAGGRYNEQFF. In DNA, the CDR3 is TGCGCCAGCAGCCAAGGGGGTGCGGGGGGCCGATACAATGAGCAGTTCTTC.

The chain is built from TRBV24-1 and TRBJ1-2; D is undetermined. V shed 1 base and J shed 8 bases, with 7 bases lying between them. The CDR3 loop spans 12 amino acids. Germline assignment: CDR1 KGHDR and CDR2 SFDVKD. In DNA, the CDR3 is TGTGCCACCAGTGATTTCACTGTGGGCTACACCTTC. This encodes CATSDFTVGYTF.

The gene calls are TRBV30 and TRBJ2-7; unclear D gene. CDR1 is GTSNPN, CDR2 SVGIG, per germline (reference sequence). The CDR3 extends over 13 amino acids. V was clipped by 0 bases and J by 2 bases, with 8 bases between them. The CDR3 DNA follows: TGTGCCTGGAGTGTAGCCATTACCTACGAGCAGTACTTC. It is translated as CAWSVAITYEQYF.

V and J are TRBV18 and TRBJ2-5; unclear D gene. The CDR3 runs to 11 residues. Deletions cut 6 bases from V and 5 bases from J, with 7 bases between. Germline V gives CDR1 KGHSH, CDR2 LQKENI. This CDR3 reads CASSTRETQYF. CDR3 in DNA: TGTGCCAGCTCGACAAGGGAGACCCAGTACTTC.

This chain links TRBV5-1 with TRBJ2-7; 7 nucleotides agree with TRBD1. CDR1 and CDR2 (germline): SGHRS, YFSETQ. The CDR3 extends over 14 amino acids. V lost 4 bases to trimming and J lost 2 bases; unmatched junction nucleotides: 6. The CDR3 DNA follows: TGCGCCAGCAGCGCCGGGACAGTGACCTACGAGCAGTACTTC. It yields the protein CASSAGTVTYEQYF.

The rearrangement joins TRBV19 to TRBJ1-2, with 8 positions matching TRBD1. This CDR3 spans 14 amino acids. Germline V gene data show CDR1 as LNHDA and CDR2 as SQIVND (reference sequence). J was trimmed by 4 bases and V by 5 bases; bases with no gene match: 6. CDR3: CASSEPGTGYGYTF. CDR3 nucleotides: TGTGCCAGTAGTGAACCCGGGACAGGCTATGGCTACACCTTC.

The rearrangement uses TRBV28 and TRBJ1-2; 9 positions match TRBD1. Per the germline V gene, CDR1 is MDHEN and CDR2 is SYDVKM. V was pared by 5 bases and J by 1 base, with 8 bases of the junction left unmatched. The CDR3 length is 16 residues. CDR3 loop: CASSPTLGQGNYGYTF. The CDR3, as DNA: TGTGCCAGCAGTCCTACCCTGGGACAGGGTAACTATGGCTACACCTTC.

The chain links TRBV5-1 to TRBJ1-3; 8 nucleotides align to TRBD1. The CDR3 is made up of 17 amino acids. In germline, CDR1 is SGHRS, CDR2 YFSETQ. Germline trimming cut 0 bases from V and 0 bases from J; bases unmatched to any gene: 5. CDR3 residues: CASSLVAGGLSGNTIYF. The CDR3 DNA sequence: TGCGCCAGCAGCTTGGTAGCAGGGGGCCTCTCTGGAAACACCATATATTTT.

The CDR3 region is CSVITSGAYEQYF. The CDR3 DNA reads as TGCAGCGTTATTACTAGCGGGGCTTACGAGCAGTACTTC. The chain has TRBV29-1 and TRBJ2-7; 10 bases are shared with TRBD2. The V and J ends lost 5 bases and 4 bases, in that order; junction bases with no gene match: 5. Per germline, CDR1 SQVTM and CDR2 ANQGSEA. The CDR3 has 13 residues.

The gene calls are TRBV28 and TRBJ1-2, with D maybe TRBD1 (5 bases). The length of the CDR3 is 15 residues. The germline V gene has CDR1 MDHEN and CDR2 SYDVKM. Trimming shortened V by 10 bases and J by 10 bases, and 28 bases separated the two germline ends. The CDR3 coding sequence is TGTGCCACCAGAGAAACCAGGGACTCGCGATCCGACTACACCTTC. It is translated as CATRETRDSRSDYTF.

The V and J genes are TRBV7-2 and TRBJ2-7; 9 nucleotides agree with TRBD1. Trimming removed 5 bases from V and 5 bases from J; junction bases left unmatched: 10. This CDR3 has 15 amino acids. Per germline, CDR1 SGHTA and CDR2 FQGNSA. DNA for the CDR3: TGTGCCAGCAGCCCCCCACGGGACAGGGTCAACGAGCAGTACTTC. It translates to CASSPPRDRVNEQYF.

In its sample, this clone was seen a few times. The chain has TRBV9 and TRBJ1-4; TRBD1 matches 11 bases. The trim removed 3 bases at V and 10 bases at J, leaving 2 bases unmatched. Germline V gives CDR1 SGDLS, CDR2 YYNGEE. CDR3 length equals 13 residues. The DNA for the CDR3 is TGTGCCAGCAGCGAGGGACAGGGGGTAAAACTGTTTTTT. Amino acids: CASSEGQGVKLFF.